These T cell receptor beta chains were read from a single sample in a study of blood T cell repertoires in COVID-19. The repertoire was sequenced with immunoSEQ multiplex PCR; TCRdb's copy has only in-frame clones and lacks some. The sample includes tens of thousands of clones, about 89% of them seen just once. The material sequenced was peripheral blood. All receptors derive from a man between 65 and 85 years old with active or convalescent COVID-19. Both conserved end residues are trimmed from each CDR3. Fields, in order: J gene, V gene, CDR3 length, clone size, CDR3 protein. The size entry is marked missing in some rows and otherwise reads once, few, many or a size class.

>TRBJ2-5|TRBV3-1/TRBV3-2|16|-
ASSQVRGTSGFQETQY
>TRBJ1-2|TRBV30|11|medium-sized
AWKHWGSDGYT
>TRBJ2-1|TRBV4-3|14|once
ASSQAGLAEHKEQF
>TRBJ2-3|TRBV11-1|10|-
ASSLNGDTQY
>TRBJ1-3|TRBV19|12|-
ASIRQAAGNTIY
>TRBJ1-2|TRBV15|16|-
ATSRDWDDRRANYGYT
>TRBJ2-5|TRBV5-6|14|-
ASSRTSGRGQETQY
>TRBJ2-3|TRBV18|12|-
ASSIATRADTQY
>TRBJ2-4|TRBV4-1|15|-
ASSQGQGLGSKNIQY
>TRBJ2-5|TRBV3-1/TRBV3-2|14|-
ASSSWATGYQETQY
>TRBJ2-1|TRBV6-2/TRBV6-3|15|-
ASSTAAGGVTYNEQF
>TRBJ1-2|TRBV9|15|-
ASSVLEGGLGPGGYT
>TRBJ1-1|TRBV18|14|-
ASSLRTGGVNTEAF
>TRBJ1-1|TRBV6-9|12|-
ASSLTGGGVLAF
>TRBJ2-7|TRBV7-3|11|few
ASSLGPGREQY
>TRBJ1-1|TRBV10-3|15|-
AIRRDRGAELRTEAF
>TRBJ1-1|TRBV2|9|-
ASTADGMAF
>TRBJ1-1|TRBV6-6|9|-
ASSLTGTAF
>TRBJ2-1|TRBV4-1|11|-
ASSQDQLGTQF
>TRBJ2-1|TRBV7-9|13|-
ASSPGLAGANEQF
>TRBJ2-3|TRBV18|12|-
ASSYNSGLDTQY
>TRBJ1-1|TRBV6-5|14|-
ASSYTDRPIGTEAF
>TRBJ2-3|TRBV7-2|17|-
ASSRLAAIAGGKWDTQY
>TRBJ2-3|TRBV6-5|13|-
ASKETSGRTDTQY